This TCR beta chain was recorded in a study of blood T cell repertoires in COVID-19. In the study overall: Samples taken during acute and convalescent COVID-19 were collected in the United States, Italy and Spain. PBMCs, B-cell-depleted T cells, or T cells provided the cDNA or gDNA that made up the material.

The CDR3 is 17 residues long. The germline V gene encodes CDR1 MDHEN and CDR2 SYDVKM. Trimming at V came to 3 bases and at J to 9 bases, leaving 17 bases not matched to a gene. In the authors' workflow: Nucleated cell counts were estimated from reference gene primer amplification. Assay used: immunoSEQ multiplex PCR; TCRdb lists only in-frame clones, some missing. The D gene and trimming were derived from the DNA, and the V and J assignments and clone size from that table. The table records a few hundred thousand clones, roughly 83% of them present only once. The sequenced material came from peripheral blood. The chain recombines TRBV28 with TRBJ2-1; 7 nucleotides line up with TRBD2. The clonotype was recovered from a woman aged 45-65 years with acute or convalescent COVID-19. The CDR3 loop reads CASSFPPSGGATSEQFF. The CDR3 DNA follows: TGTGCCAGCAGTTTTCCCCCTAGCGGAGGAGCTACATCTGAGCAGTTCTTC.